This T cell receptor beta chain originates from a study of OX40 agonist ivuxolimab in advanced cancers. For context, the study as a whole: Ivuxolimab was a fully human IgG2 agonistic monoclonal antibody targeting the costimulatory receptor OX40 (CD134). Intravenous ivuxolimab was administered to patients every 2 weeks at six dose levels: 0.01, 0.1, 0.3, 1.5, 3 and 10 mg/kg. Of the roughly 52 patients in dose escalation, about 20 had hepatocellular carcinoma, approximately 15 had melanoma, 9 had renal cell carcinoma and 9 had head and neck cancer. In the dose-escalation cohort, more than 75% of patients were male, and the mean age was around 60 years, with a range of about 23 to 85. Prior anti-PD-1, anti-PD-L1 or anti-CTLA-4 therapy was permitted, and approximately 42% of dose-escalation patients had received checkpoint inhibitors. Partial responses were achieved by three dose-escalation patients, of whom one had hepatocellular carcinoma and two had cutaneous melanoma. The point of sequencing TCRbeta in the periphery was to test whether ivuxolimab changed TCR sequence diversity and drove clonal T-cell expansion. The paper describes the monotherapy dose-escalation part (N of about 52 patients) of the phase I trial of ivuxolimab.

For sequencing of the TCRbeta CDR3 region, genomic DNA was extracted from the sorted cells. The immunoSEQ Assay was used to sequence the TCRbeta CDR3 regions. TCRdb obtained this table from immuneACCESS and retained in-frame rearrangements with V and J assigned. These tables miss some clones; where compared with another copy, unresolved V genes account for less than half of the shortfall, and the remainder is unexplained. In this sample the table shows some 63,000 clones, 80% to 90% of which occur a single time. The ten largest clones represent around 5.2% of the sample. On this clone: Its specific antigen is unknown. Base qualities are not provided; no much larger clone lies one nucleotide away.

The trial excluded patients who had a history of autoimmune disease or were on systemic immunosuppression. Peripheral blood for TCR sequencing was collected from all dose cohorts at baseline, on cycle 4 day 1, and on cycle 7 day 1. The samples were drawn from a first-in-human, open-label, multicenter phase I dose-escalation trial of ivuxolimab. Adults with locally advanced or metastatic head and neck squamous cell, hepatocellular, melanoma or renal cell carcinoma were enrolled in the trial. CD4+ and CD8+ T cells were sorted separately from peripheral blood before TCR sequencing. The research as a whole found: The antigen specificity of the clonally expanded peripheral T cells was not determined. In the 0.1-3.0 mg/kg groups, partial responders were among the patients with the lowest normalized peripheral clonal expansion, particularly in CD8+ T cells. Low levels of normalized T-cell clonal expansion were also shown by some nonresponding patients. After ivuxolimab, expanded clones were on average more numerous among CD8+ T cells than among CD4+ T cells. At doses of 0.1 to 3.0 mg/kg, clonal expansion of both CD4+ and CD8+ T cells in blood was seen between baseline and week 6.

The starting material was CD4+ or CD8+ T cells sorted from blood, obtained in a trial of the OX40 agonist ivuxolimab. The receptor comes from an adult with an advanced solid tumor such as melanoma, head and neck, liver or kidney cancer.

The bases are TGCGCCAGCAGCCTCGGGGGGACTAGCACAGATACGCAGTATTTT. The encoded protein is CASSLGGTSTDTQYF. The rearranged chain carries TRBV4-3 and TRBJ2-3; 7 central bases correspond to TRBD2. From the cysteine up to the phenylalanine, the CDR3 has a length of 15 residues. CDR3 DNA only is kept here, 45 bases in frame from base 1. The germline V gene specifies LGHNA as CDR1 and YSLEER as CDR2. V has 4 bases trimmed and J has 0 bases trimmed; junction bases matching no gene number 4.